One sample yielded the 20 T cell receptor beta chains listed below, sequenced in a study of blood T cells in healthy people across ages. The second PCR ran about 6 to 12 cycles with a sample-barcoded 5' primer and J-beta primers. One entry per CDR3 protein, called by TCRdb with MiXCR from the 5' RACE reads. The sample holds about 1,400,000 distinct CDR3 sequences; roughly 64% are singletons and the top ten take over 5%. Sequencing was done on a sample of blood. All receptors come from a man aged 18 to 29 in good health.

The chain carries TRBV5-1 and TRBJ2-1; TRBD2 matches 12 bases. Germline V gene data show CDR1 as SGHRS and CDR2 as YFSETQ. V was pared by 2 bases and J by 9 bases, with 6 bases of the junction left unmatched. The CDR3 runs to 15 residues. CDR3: CASSFGLAGRGEQFF. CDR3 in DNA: TGCGCCAGCAGCTTCGGACTAGCGGGACGGGGTGAGCAGTTCTTC.

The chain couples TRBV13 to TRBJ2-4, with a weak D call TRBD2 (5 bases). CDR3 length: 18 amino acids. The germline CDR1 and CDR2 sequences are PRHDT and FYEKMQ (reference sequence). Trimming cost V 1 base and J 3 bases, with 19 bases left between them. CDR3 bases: TGTGCCAGCAGCTTAGAAGTGGGAGACTGGGATGACAAAAACATTCAGTACTTC. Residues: CASSLEVGDWDDKNIQYF.

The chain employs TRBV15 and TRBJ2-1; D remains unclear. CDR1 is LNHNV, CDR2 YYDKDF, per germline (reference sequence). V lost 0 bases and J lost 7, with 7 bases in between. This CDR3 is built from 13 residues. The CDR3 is CATSRDKPNEQFF. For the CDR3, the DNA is TGTGCCACCAGCAGAGATAAACCGAATGAGCAGTTCTTC.

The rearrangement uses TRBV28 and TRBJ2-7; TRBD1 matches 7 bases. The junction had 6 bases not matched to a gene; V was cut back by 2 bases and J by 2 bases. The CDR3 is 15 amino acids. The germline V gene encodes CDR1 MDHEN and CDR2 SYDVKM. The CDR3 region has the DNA TGTGCCAGCAGTTTAGTCCAGGGGGTTCCCTACGAGCAGTACTTC. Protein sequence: CASSLVQGVPYEQYF.

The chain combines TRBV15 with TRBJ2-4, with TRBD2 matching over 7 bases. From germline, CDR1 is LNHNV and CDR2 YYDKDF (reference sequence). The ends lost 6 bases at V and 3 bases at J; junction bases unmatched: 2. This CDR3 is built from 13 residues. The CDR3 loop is CATSGGGKNIQYF. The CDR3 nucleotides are TGTGCCACCAGTGGCGGGGGCAAAAACATTCAGTACTTC.

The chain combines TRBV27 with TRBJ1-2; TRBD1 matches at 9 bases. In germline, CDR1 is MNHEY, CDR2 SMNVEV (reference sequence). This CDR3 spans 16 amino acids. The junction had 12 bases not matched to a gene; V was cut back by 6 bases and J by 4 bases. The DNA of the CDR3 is TGTGCCAGCAGCCGGGACAGGGTATATCGTGGCTATGGCTACACCTTC. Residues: CASSRDRVYRGYGYTF.

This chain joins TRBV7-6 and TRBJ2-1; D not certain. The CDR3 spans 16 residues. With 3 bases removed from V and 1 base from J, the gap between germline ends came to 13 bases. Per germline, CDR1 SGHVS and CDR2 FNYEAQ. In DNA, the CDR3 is TGTGCCAGCAGCTTCCCAGCGACTGGGTCCTACAATGAGCAGTTCTTC. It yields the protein CASSFPATGSYNEQFF.

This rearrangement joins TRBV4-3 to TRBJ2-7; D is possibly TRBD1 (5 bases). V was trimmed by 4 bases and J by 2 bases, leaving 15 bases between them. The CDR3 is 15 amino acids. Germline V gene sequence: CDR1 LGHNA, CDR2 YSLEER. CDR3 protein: CASSRAAGSTYEQYF. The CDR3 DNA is TGCGCCAGCAGCCGGGCGGCAGGGTCTACCTACGAGCAGTACTTC.

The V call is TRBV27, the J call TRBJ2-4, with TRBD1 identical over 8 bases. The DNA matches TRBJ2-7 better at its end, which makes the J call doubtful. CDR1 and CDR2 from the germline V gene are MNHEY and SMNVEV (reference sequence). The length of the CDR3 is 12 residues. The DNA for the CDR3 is TGTGCCAGCGGGACAGGTGAATACGAGCAGTACTTC. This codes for CASGTGEYEQYF.

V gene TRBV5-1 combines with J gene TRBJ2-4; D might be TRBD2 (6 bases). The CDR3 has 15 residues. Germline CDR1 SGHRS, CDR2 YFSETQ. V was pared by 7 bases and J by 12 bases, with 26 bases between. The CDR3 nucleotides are TGCGCCAGCCTACCCTCCTCGGAGGGCCCGGGGTCTCAGTACTTC. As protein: CASLPSSEGPGSQYF.

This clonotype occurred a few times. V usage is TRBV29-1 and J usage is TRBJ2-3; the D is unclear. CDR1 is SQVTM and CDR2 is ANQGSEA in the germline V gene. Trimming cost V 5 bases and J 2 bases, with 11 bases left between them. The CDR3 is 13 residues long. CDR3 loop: CSVKSPVTDTQYF. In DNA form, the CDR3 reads TGCAGCGTTAAGTCTCCAGTCACAGATACGCAGTATTTT.

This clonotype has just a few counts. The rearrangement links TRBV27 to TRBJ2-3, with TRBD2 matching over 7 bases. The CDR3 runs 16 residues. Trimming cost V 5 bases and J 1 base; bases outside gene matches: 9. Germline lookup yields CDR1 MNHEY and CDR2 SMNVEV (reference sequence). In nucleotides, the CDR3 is TGTGCCAGCAGTCACGCAGGTAGCGGGCGCACAGATACGCAGTATTTT. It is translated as CASSHAGSGRTDTQYF.

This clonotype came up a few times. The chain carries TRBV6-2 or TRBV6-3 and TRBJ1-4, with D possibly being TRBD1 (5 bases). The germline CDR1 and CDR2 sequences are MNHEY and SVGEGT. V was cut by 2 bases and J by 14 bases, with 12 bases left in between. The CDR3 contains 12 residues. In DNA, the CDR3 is TGTGCCAGCAGTTACCACGCGACAGACCTGTTTTTT. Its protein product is CASSYHATDLFF.

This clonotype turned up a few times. CDR3 nucleotide sequence: TGTGCCAGCAGCTTAGCGAGGGTGGCTAGCGGGGACCAAGAGACCCAGTACTTC. Translated: CASSLARVASGDQETQYF. The chain recombines TRBV7-9 with TRBJ2-5; TRBD2 matches at 9 bases. CDR3 length: 18 residues. Germline values: CDR1 SEHNR, CDR2 FQNEAQ (reference sequence). V trimming: 0 bases; J trimming: 0 bases; junction bases outside the gene matches: 8.

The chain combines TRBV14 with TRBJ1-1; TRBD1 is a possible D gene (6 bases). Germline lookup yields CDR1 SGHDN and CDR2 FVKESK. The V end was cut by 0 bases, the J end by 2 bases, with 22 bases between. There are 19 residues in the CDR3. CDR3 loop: CASSQDFHEQGRGNTEAFF. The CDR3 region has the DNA TGTGCCAGCAGCCAAGATTTCCATGAACAGGGTCGGGGCAACACTGAAGCTTTCTTT.

The CDR3 region has the DNA TGTGCCAGCAGCTTAGGGAGTGCCCTAGCTAACTATGGCTACACCTTC. It translates to CASSLGSALANYGYTF. V is TRBV7-9 and J is TRBJ1-2; D gene uncertain. CDR1 and CDR2 (germline): SEHNR, FQNEAQ (reference sequence). V lost 1 base to trimming and J lost 0 bases, with 12 bases between them. CDR3 length equals 16 residues.

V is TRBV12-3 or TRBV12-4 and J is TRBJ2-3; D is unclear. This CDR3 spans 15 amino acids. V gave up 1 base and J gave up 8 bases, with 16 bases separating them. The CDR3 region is CASSLGQSGLSTQYF. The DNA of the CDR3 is TGTGCCAGCAGTTTAGGTCAGTCGGGCCTTAGTACGCAGTATTTT.

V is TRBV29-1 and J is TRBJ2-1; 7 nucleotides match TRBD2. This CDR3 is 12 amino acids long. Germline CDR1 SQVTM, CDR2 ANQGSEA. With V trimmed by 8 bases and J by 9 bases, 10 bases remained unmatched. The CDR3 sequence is CSLSVGEGEQFF. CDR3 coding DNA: TGCAGCCTCTCAGTGGGGGAGGGTGAGCAGTTCTTC.

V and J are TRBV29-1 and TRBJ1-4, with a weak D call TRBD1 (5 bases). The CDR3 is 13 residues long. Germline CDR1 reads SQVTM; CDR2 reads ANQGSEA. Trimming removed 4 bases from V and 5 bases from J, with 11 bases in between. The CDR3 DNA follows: TGCAGCGTTGCGAACAGGATGAATGAAAAACTGTTTTTT. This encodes CSVANRMNEKLFF. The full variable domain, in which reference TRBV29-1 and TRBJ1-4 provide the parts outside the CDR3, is SAVISQKPSRDICQRGTSLTIQCQVDSQVTMMFWYRQQPGQSLTLIATANQGSEATYESGFVIDKFPISRPNLTFSTLTVSNMSPEDSSIYLCSVANRMNEKLFFGSGTQLSVL.

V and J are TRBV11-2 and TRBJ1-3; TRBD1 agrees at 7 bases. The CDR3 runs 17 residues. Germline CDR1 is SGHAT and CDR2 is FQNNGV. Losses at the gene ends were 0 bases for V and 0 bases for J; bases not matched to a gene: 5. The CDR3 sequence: CASSLDTGVRSGNTIYF. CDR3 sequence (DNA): TGTGCCAGCAGCTTAGACACAGGGGTCCGCTCTGGAAACACCATATATTTT.